This passage covers 28 T cell receptor beta chains from one sample sequenced in a study of beta chain features in type 1 diabetes. Findings of the study overall: Across all four CD4+ subsets, people with type 1 diabetes showed modestly shorter TCRB CDR3s.

Their cognate antigens are unknown. Every bit of the isolated RNA underwent reverse transcription, so sequencing read expressed TCRB transcripts. Clones were read by immunoSEQ multiplex PCR, and TCRdb kept only the in-frame ones, dropping some. The table lists 500,000 to 650,000 clones, 9.5% to 15% of them singletons. The sample taken for sequencing was naive CD4+ T cells from blood. These receptors were collected from a man under 40 with type 1 diabetes.

This clone was found a few times. The chain is built from TRBV5-8 and TRBJ2-3; 11 nucleotides agree with TRBD1. CDR3 size: 14 residues. Germline trimming cut 4 bases from V and 4 bases from J; bases unmatched to any gene: 2. CDR1 and CDR2 (germline): SGHTS, YDEGEE. CDR3 region: CASSGGQGADTQYF. The CDR3 coding sequence is TGTGCCAGCAGCGGGGGACAGGGGGCAGATACGCAGTATTTT.

This clone was picked up one time. This rearrangement joins TRBV2 to TRBJ1-6; TRBD1 matches 7 bases. J gave up 7 bases and V 5 bases, and 2 bases lay outside the gene matches. Germline lookup yields CDR1 SNHLY and CDR2 FYNNEI. The CDR3 runs to 13 residues. The CDR3 reads CASSRDSNSPLHF. CDR3 in DNA: TGTGCCAGCAGTCGGGACAGCAATTCACCCCTCCACTTT.

A few counts support this clone. V gene TRBV30 combines with J gene TRBJ2-6; D is perhaps TRBD2 (5 bases). V was cut by 5 bases and J by 0 bases, with 8 bases left in between. Germline V gene lookup returns CDR1 GTSNPN and CDR2 SVGIG (reference sequence). There are 14 residues in the CDR3. CDR3 amino acids: CAWVRDSGANVLTF. CDR3 DNA sequence: TGTGCCTGGGTCCGGGACTCTGGGGCCAACGTCCTGACTTTC.

This clone was seen a handful of times. V usage is TRBV10-3 and J usage is TRBJ2-5; 8 positions match TRBD1. V shed 8 bases, J shed 2 bases, and the junction held 10 bases outside the gene matches. The CDR3 sequence is 15 residues long. Germline V gene data show CDR1 as ENHRY and CDR2 as SYGVKD. CDR3 amino acids: CAISRGQGGQETQYF. The CDR3 DNA reads as TGTGCCATCTCGCGCGGACAGGGAGGACAAGAGACCCAGTACTTC.

The rearrangement links TRBV30 to TRBJ2-1; D is possibly TRBD2 (6 bases). From germline, CDR1 is GTSNPN and CDR2 SVGIG (reference sequence). The germline V and J ends were trimmed by 5 bases and 7 bases, with 24 bases remaining between them. This CDR3 has 16 amino acids. The CDR3 region is CAWDPIGRGAMNEQFF. The DNA for the CDR3 is TGTGCCTGGGATCCTATAGGGCGGGGTGCAATGAATGAGCAGTTCTTC.

This chain links TRBV7-2 with TRBJ1-1, with unresolved D. The germline V and J ends were trimmed by 5 bases and 1 base, with 14 bases remaining between them. There are 15 residues in the CDR3. The V gene's germline CDR1 is SGHTA and CDR2 FQGNSA. Here the CDR3 reads CASSPVDGKNTEAFF. CDR3 nucleotide sequence: TGTGCCAGCAGCCCCGTAGACGGAAAGAACACTGAAGCTTTCTTT.

This clone was seen a few times. The rearrangement uses TRBV2 and TRBJ2-6, with 8 nucleotides matching TRBD1. The CDR3 consists of 20 residues. The V gene end was trimmed by 6 bases and the J gene end by 0 bases; junction bases not matched to a gene: 16. Germline lookup yields CDR1 SNHLY and CDR2 FYNNEI. As DNA, the CDR3 is TGTGCCAGCAGCCACGCTCGGACAGGGCCGTTTCTCTCTGGGGCCAACGTCCTGACTTTC. Its translation: CASSHARTGPFLSGANVLTF.

This clone was found a few times. The chain has TRBV30 and TRBJ2-7; tentatively, D is TRBD1 or TRBD2 (5 bases each). Germline assignment: CDR1 GTSNPN and CDR2 SVGIG (reference sequence). CDR3 length equals 11 residues. V was cut by 3 bases and J by 4 bases, with 7 bases left in between. CDR3: CAWRGRYEQYF. For the CDR3, the DNA is TGTGCCTGGAGGGGACGTTACGAGCAGTACTTC.

This clone appeared a few times. V usage is TRBV15 and J usage is TRBJ2-3; D gene uncertain. Germline V gene data show CDR1 as LNHNV and CDR2 as YYDKDF (reference sequence). V lost 0 bases to trimming and J lost 3 bases, with 10 bases between them. The CDR3 covers 15 residues. The CDR3 DNA reads as TGTGCCACCAGCAGAGATTGGGCGGAGACAGATACGCAGTATTTT. It is translated as CATSRDWAETDTQYF.

This chain links TRBV9 with TRBJ1-1, with unresolved D. Germline V lookup: CDR1 SGDLS, CDR2 YYNGEE. V was shortened by 0 bases and J by 1 base, with 7 bases between the two germline ends. The CDR3 has 14 residues. The CDR3 nucleotides read TGTGCCAGCAGCGTAGAGGCGGCGAACACTGAAGCTTTCTTT. Amino acid sequence: CASSVEAANTEAFF.

This chain links TRBV7-2 with TRBJ2-3; D is undetermined. Trimming left V 7 bases short and J 4 bases short, with 18 bases between. Germline V CDR1 and CDR2: SGHTA, FQGNSA. This CDR3 is 15 amino acids long. The CDR3 bases are TGTGCCAGCACCCTCGTGAGCCCTAAATCAGATACGCAGTATTTT. Its protein is CASTLVSPKSDTQYF.

There are a few counts of this clone. V and J are TRBV12-5 and TRBJ1-5; D is possibly TRBD1 (6 bases). The CDR3 contains 18 residues. V gave up 1 base and J gave up 0 bases, with 16 bases separating them. In germline, CDR1 is LGHNT, CDR2 FRNRAP. DNA for the CDR3: TGTGCTAGTGGTTTGGGAGTGGACAGCAGATATAGCAATCAGCCCCAGCATTTT. Amino acids: CASGLGVDSRYSNQPQHF.

For this clone: Within the sample, other DNA sequences also encode this same CDR3. The chain joins TRBV7-2 to TRBJ1-1; TRBD1 matches at 7 bases. This CDR3 comprises 14 residues. Looked up from germline, CDR1 is SGHTA and CDR2 is FQGNSA. Germline trimming cut 1 base from V and 1 base from J; bases unmatched to any gene: 0. The CDR3 coding sequence is TGTGCCAGCAGCTTAGGACAGGGGAACACTGAAGCTTTCTTT. It codes for CASSLGQGNTEAFF.

The sample holds a few counts of this clone. The chain uses TRBV6-5 and TRBJ2-7; TRBD1 might be the D (6 bases). The V end lost 6 bases, the J end lost 4 bases, and 13 bases lay between the germline ends. The CDR3 is made up of 13 amino acids. CDR1 and CDR2 (germline): MNHEY, SVGAGI. CDR3 in amino acids: CASRGTGSYEQYF. The CDR3 coding sequence is TGTGCCAGCAGAGGAACAGGGTCGTACGAGCAGTACTTC.

This clone was observed a handful of times. CDR3 region: CAISEYSSYEQYF. CDR3 nucleotide sequence: TGTGCCATCAGTGAGTACAGCTCCTACGAGCAGTACTTC. The J gene is TRBJ2-7, the V gene TRBV10-3; D ambiguous. V lost 1 base to trimming and J lost 0 bases, with 4 bases between them. This CDR3 contains 13 residues. CDR1 and CDR2 from the germline V gene are ENHRY and SYGVKD.

This clone appeared a few times. The genes are TRBV5-1 and TRBJ1-2; D might be TRBD1 (5 bases). Trimming took 5 bases from V and 7 from J, leaving 18 bases between them. Germline V gene sequence: CDR1 SGHRS, CDR2 YFSETQ. This CDR3 has 14 residues. CDR3 region: CASRALSGHGGYTF. The CDR3 DNA sequence: TGCGCCAGCAGGGCTTTGTCAGGGCACGGTGGCTACACCTTC.

This rearrangement joins TRBV27 to TRBJ2-7; 8 bases line up with TRBD1. Losses at the gene ends were 6 bases for V and 3 bases for J; bases not matched to a gene: 7. The CDR3 is 14 residues long. Germline lookup yields CDR1 MNHEY and CDR2 SMNVEV (reference sequence). In nucleotides, the CDR3 is TGTGCCAGCAGGTACCGGGACAGGTACTACGAGCAGTACTTC. This codes for CASRYRDRYYEQYF.

J is TRBJ1-6 and V is TRBV5-5; D gene unclear. From germline, CDR1 is SGHKS and CDR2 YYEKEE (reference sequence). V lost 4 bases to trimming and J lost 8 bases, with 13 bases between them. The CDR3 covers 14 residues. The CDR3 loop reads CASSLLNPDSPLHF. DNA for the CDR3: TGTGCCAGCAGCCTCCTCAACCCGGATTCACCCCTCCACTTT.

The rearrangement links TRBV27 to TRBJ2-1; D unresolved. CDR1 is MNHEY, CDR2 SMNVEV, per germline (reference sequence). This CDR3 comprises 15 residues. Between the trimmed V and J ends, which lost 3 bases and 5 bases, there was a span of 14 bases. CDR3 coding DNA: TGTGCCAGCAGTTTGGCCTCGCCGACAAACAATGAGCAGTTCTTC. It codes for CASSLASPTNNEQFF.

This chain joins TRBV5-4 and TRBJ2-1; D unresolved. The V gene lost 2 bases and the J gene lost 4 bases, with 13 bases spanning the gap. The CDR3 is 15 residues long. Germline V gene lookup returns CDR1 SGHNT and CDR2 YYREEE (reference sequence). The CDR3 DNA sequence: TGTGCCAGCAGCTTCGGCGTTGTACTGTACAATGAGCAGTTCTTC. It encodes CASSFGVVLYNEQFF.

The chain carries TRBV30 and TRBJ1-2; no clear D gene. V was clipped by 2 bases and J by 4 bases, with 8 bases between them. The CDR3 has 12 amino acids. Germline V lookup: CDR1 GTSNPN, CDR2 SVGIG (reference sequence). The CDR3 nucleotides are TGTGCCTGGAGTTTGGGGAGCTATGGCTACACCTTC. It translates to CAWSLGSYGYTF. Supplemented by reference TRBV30 and TRBJ1-2, the full variable domain reads SQTIHQWPATLVQPVGSPLSLECTVEGTSNPNLYWYRQAAGRGLQLLFYSVGIGQISSEVPQNLSASRPQDRQFILSSKKLLLSDSGFYLCAWSLGSYGYTFGSGTRLTVV.

This clone was observed a handful of times. The chain couples TRBV12-5 to TRBJ2-3, with 7 nucleotides matching TRBD2. V lost 7 bases, J lost 4 bases, and 14 bases stayed unmatched. Germline V lookup: CDR1 LGHNT, CDR2 FRNRAP. The CDR3 has 16 amino acids. CDR3 sequence: CASALGLAVRADTQYF. Written as DNA, the CDR3 is TGTGCTAGTGCCTTAGGGCTAGCGGTCAGGGCAGATACGCAGTATTTT.

This clone was counted a few times. The V and J genes are TRBV10-3 and TRBJ2-5, with D tentatively TRBD1 or TRBD2 (5 bases each). The CDR3 covers 15 residues. Per germline, CDR1 ENHRY and CDR2 SYGVKD. Trimming left V 0 bases short and J 5 bases short, with 13 bases between. CDR3: CAISESSRGDETQYF. CDR3 nucleotides: TGTGCCATCAGTGAGTCGTCGAGGGGAGACGAGACCCAGTACTTC.

The table lists this clone with a few counts. This chain connects TRBV18 to TRBJ2-3, with 10 positions matching TRBD1. This CDR3 is built from 15 residues. V was pared by 8 bases and J by 4 bases, with 9 bases of the junction left unmatched. Germline loops: CDR1 KGHSH, CDR2 LQKENI. CDR3 DNA: TGTGCCAGCGGCGCCGGGACAGGGGTCGCAGATACGCAGTATTTT. This gives the protein CASGAGTGVADTQYF.

The V and J genes are TRBV18 and TRBJ2-1; D unresolved. The CDR3 length is 15 residues. The germline V and J ends were trimmed by 2 bases and 3 bases, with 11 bases remaining between them. From germline, CDR1 is KGHSH and CDR2 LQKENI. The DNA for the CDR3 is TGTGCCAGCTCACCATTCATAGGAAACTACAATGAGCAGTTCTTC. Residues: CASSPFIGNYNEQFF.

J is TRBJ2-6 and V is TRBV5-1, with D perhaps matching TRBD1 (6 bases). CDR3 length: 17 residues. The V end was cut by 6 bases, the J end by 0 bases, with 16 bases between. CDR1 and CDR2 (germline): SGHRS, YFSETQ. This CDR3 is CASTLTGLGSGANVLTF. Written as DNA, the CDR3 is TGCGCCAGCACCCTTACAGGGTTGGGCTCTGGGGCCAACGTCCTGACTTTC.

There are a few counts of this clone. The rearrangement links TRBV19 to TRBJ2-1; 7 positions match TRBD1. V shed 4 bases and J 8 bases; nucleotides not matched to a gene: 11. Germline-derived CDR1 and CDR2 are LNHDA and SQIVND (reference sequence). There are 15 residues in the CDR3. CDR3 sequence (DNA): TGTGCCAGTAGTACCCCGCCGGGACAGAGCTATGAGCAGTTCTTC. This translates into CASSTPPGQSYEQFF.

This clone was counted only a few times. The chain employs TRBV18 and TRBJ2-3, with D maybe TRBD1 (6 bases). V was shortened by 4 bases and J by 2 bases, with 10 bases between the two germline ends. The CDR3 extends over 14 amino acids. CDR1 and CDR2 (germline): KGHSH, LQKENI. The CDR3 DNA reads TGTGCCAGCTCACTTTACAGGGACACAGATACGCAGTATTTT. Translated, it gives CASSLYRDTDTQYF.